The T cell receptor beta chain under discussion was sequenced for a study of blood T cell repertoires in COVID-19. Study in general: From T cells, B-cell-depleted T cells, or PBMCs came the material, which was cDNA or gDNA.

There are 16 residues in the CDR3. The V and J ends lost 4 bases and 1 base, in that order; junction bases with no gene match: 9. Germline V gene data show CDR1 as MDHEN and CDR2 as SYDVKM. This clone was seen more than once but under ten times. TCRdb's copy holds only in-frame clones and misses some; the assay was immunoSEQ multiplex PCR. The profile shows 75,000 or so clones, roughly 90% of them singletons. The sequence derives from a man aged 70-80 years with acute or convalescent COVID-19. This chain connects TRBV28 to TRBJ2-7; 8 nucleotides line up with TRBD1. Specimen: peripheral blood. CDR3 in DNA: TGTGCCAGCAGTTCCCCGACGGGACAGGAGTCCTACGAGCAGTACTTC. Translated, it gives CASSSPTGQESYEQYF.